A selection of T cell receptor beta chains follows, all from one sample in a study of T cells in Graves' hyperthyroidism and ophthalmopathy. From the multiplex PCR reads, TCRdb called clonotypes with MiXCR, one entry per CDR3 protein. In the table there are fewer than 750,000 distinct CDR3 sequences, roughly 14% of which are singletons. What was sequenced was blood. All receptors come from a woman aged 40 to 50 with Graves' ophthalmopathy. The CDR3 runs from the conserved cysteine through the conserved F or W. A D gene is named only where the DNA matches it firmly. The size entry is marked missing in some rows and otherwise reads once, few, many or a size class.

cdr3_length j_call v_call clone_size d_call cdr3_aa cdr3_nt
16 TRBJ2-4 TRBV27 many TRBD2 CASSRRLAGERNIQYF TGTGCCAGCAGCCGTCGACTAGCGGGAGAGAGGAACATTCAGTACTTC
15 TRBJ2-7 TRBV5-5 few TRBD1 CASSRGTGTPYEQYF TGTGCCAGCAGCCGTGGGACAGGGACACCCTACGAGCAGTACTTC
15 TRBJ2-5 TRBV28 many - CASSLSVNRGETQYF TGTGCCAGCAGTTTGTCGGTCAACAGAGGAGAGACCCAGTACTTC
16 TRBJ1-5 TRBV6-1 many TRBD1 CASRRPPGQTNQPQHF TGTGCCAGCAGACGCCCCCCGGGACAGACAAATCAGCCCCAGCATTTT
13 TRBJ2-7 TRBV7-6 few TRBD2 CASSGDYTYEQYF TGTGCCAGCAGCGGGGACTATACCTACGAGCAGTACTTC
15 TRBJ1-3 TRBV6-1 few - CASSEVGTAGNTIYF TGTGCCAGCAGTGAAGTCGGGACTGCTGGAAACACCATATATTTT
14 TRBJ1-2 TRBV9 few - CASSVDMDTYGYTF TGTGCCAGCAGCGTAGATATGGACACCTATGGCTACACCTTC
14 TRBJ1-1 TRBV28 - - CASIEGGLNTEAFF TGTGCCAGCATCGAGGGGGGTTTGAACACTGAAGCTTTCTTT
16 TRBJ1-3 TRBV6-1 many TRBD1 CASSVGTGRPGNTIYF TGTGCCAGCAGTGTCGGGACAGGGCGACCTGGAAACACCATATATTTT
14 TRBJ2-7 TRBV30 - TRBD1 CAWSGGTGAYEQYF TGTGCCTGGAGTGGGGGGACAGGCGCCTACGAGCAGTACTTC
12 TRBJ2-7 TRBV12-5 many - CASGLAMGEQYF TGTGCTAGTGGTTTGGCCATGGGGGAGCAGTACTTC
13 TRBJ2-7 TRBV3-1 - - CASADGATYEQYF TGTGCCAGCGCGGACGGAGCGACTTACGAGCAGTACTTC
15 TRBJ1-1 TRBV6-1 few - CASKPARGENTEAFF TGTGCCAGCAAGCCGGCCCGGGGGGAAAACACTGAAGCTTTCTTT
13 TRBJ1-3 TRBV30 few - CASQRASGNTIYF TGTGCCTCGCAACGGGCCTCTGGAAACACCATATATTTT
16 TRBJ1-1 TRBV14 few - CASSQVYFGGSTEAFF TGTGCCAGCAGCCAAGTCTATTTCGGGGGTTCCACTGAAGCTTTCTTT
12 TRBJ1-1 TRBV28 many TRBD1 CASSWGQDEAFF TGTGCCAGCAGTTGGGGACAGGATGAAGCTTTCTTT
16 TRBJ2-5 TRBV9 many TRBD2 CASSGSGTNTQETQYF TGTGCCAGCAGCGGTAGCGGGACAAATACCCAAGAGACCCAGTACTTC
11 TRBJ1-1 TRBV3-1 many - CASSQETEAFF TGTGCCAGCAGCCAAGAAACTGAAGCTTTCTTT
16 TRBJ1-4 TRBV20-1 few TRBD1 CSARGQGPATNEKLFF TGCAGTGCTAGGGGACAGGGGCCCGCAACTAATGAAAAACTGTTTTTT
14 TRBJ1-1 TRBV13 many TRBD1 CASSPRDRWTEAFF TGTGCCAGCAGCCCCCGGGACAGGTGGACTGAAGCTTTCTTT
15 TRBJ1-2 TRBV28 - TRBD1 CASRLPSGRGHGYTF TGTGCCAGCAGGCTCCCCTCGGGTAGGGGGCATGGCTACACCTTC
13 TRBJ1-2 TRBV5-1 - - CASSLAGPLGYTF TGCGCCAGCAGCTTGGCCGGCCCGTTGGGCTACACCTTC
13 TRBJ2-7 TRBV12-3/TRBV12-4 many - CASSLNTWYEQYF TGTGCCAGCAGTTTAAACACTTGGTACGAGCAGTACTTC
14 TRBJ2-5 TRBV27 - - CASSFVREGETQYF TGTGCCAGCAGTTTCGTCAGGGAAGGCGAGACCCAGTACTTC
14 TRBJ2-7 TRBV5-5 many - CASSFRSDLYEQYF TGTGCCAGCAGCTTCCGGTCCGACCTCTACGAGCAGTACTTC
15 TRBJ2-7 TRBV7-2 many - CASSLAGFASDEQYF TGTGCCAGCAGCTTAGCGGGATTCGCCTCGGACGAGCAGTACTTC
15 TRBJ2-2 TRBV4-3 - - CASSQDATLTGELFF TGCGCCAGCAGCCAAGATGCAACCCTAACTGGGGAGCTGTTTTTT
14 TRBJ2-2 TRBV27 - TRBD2 CASSFVGGTGELFF TGTGCCAGCAGTTTCGTGGGAGGGACCGGGGAGCTGTTTTTT
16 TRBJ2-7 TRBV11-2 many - CASSYLTGRGGYEQYF TGTGCCAGCAGCTACCTTACAGGGAGGGGTGGCTACGAGCAGTACTTC